The sequence of this TCR beta chain was determined in a study of blood T cells in healthy people across ages. Study-wide results and limits: The recorded TCR beta diversity per million T cells decreased in a roughly linear manner with age. Among long-lived donors, naive CD4+ cells were more numerous and diversity higher than in aged donors.

The use of a sample-barcoded 5' primer and a J-beta primer mix characterized a second PCR of roughly 7 to 11 cycles. MiXCR was run by TCRdb on the 5' RACE reads, yielding one entry per CDR3 protein. Of about 1,600,000 distinct CDR3 sequences listed, around 42% are singletons. Losses at the gene ends were 6 bases for V and 5 bases for J; bases not matched to a gene: 2. This CDR3 contains 13 residues. Germline lookup yields CDR1 ENHRY and CDR2 SYGVKD. Details on this clonotype: Its antigen is not identified.

The sequence was obtained from a woman aged 18-29 years in good health. Source material: blood. The V and J genes are TRBV10-3 and TRBJ2-7; 12 nucleotides agree with TRBD2. The CDR3 region is CAIRTSGGDEQYF. CDR3 DNA sequence: TGTGCCATCAGGACTAGCGGGGGCGACGAGCAGTACTTC.